Listed here are 25 T cell receptor beta chains from one sample, sequenced in a study of blood T cell repertoires in COVID-19. Sequencing was performed with immunoSEQ multiplex PCR; in TCRdb, only in-frame clones are kept and a portion is missing. The repertoire holds about 220,000 clones, with more than 75% as singletons. What was sequenced was peripheral blood. These receptors all come from a woman aged 70 to 79 with COVID-19, enrolled during active disease.

This sequence joins TRBV3-1 (or the pseudogene TRBV3-2) and TRBJ1-1; possible D gene TRBD1, 5 bases. V gave up 3 bases and J gave up 1 base, with 9 bases separating them. The CDR3 contains 14 residues. Germline assignment: CDR1 LGHDT and CDR2 YNNKEL (reference sequence). The CDR3: CASSHRDRNTEAFF. The DNA of the CDR3 is TGTGCCAGCAGCCACCGCGACAGGAACACTGAAGCTTTCTTT.

V usage is TRBV3-1 (or the pseudogene TRBV3-2) and J usage is TRBJ1-4, with D perhaps TRBD1 (5 bases). Looked up from germline, CDR1 is LGHDT and CDR2 is YNNKEL (reference sequence). This CDR3 is built from 19 residues. V was clipped by 2 bases and J by 0 bases, with 19 bases between them. CDR3 protein: CASSQRALDGHATNEKLFF. The DNA of the CDR3 is TGTGCCAGCAGCCAAAGGGCCTTGGACGGACACGCAACTAATGAAAAACTGTTTTTT.

The V gene is TRBV2, the J gene TRBJ1-2; D unclear. CDR1 and CDR2 from the germline V gene are SNHLY and FYNNEI. The CDR3 sequence is 12 residues long. Trimming removed 7 bases at V and 3 bases at J, with 9 bases between. The CDR3 spells CASTVRDYGYTF. The CDR3, as DNA: TGTGCCAGCACGGTGAGAGACTATGGCTACACCTTC.

The chain is built from TRBV28 and TRBJ1-3; D is unclear. This CDR3 is built from 16 residues. Germline V gene data show CDR1 as MDHEN and CDR2 as SYDVKM. V was clipped by 5 bases and J by 2 bases, with 16 bases between them. The CDR3 bases are TGTGCCAGCAGTCAATTCGGGAGGGCAGCTGGAAACACCATATATTTT. It encodes CASSQFGRAAGNTIYF.

The sample holds a few counts of this clone. The rearrangement links TRBV19 to TRBJ2-7; 8 nucleotides align to TRBD2. Germline V lookup: CDR1 LNHDA, CDR2 SQIVND (reference sequence). The CDR3 extends over 17 amino acids. Unmatched junction bases numbered 9, after V lost 1 base and J lost 1 base. For the CDR3, the DNA is TGTGCCAGTAGTATAGGGCAGCGTGCGGGAGGATCCTACGAGCAGTACTTC. Its protein is CASSIGQRAGGSYEQYF.

J is TRBJ2-5 and V is TRBV3-1 (or the pseudogene TRBV3-2), with TRBD1 as a possible D gene (7 bases). Germline V gene sequence: CDR1 LGHDT, CDR2 YNNKEL (reference sequence). CDR3 size: 15 residues. V was pared by 4 bases and J by 4 bases, with 16 bases between. This CDR3 is CASSPEAGGGETQYF. CDR3 DNA: TGTGCCAGCAGCCCCGAGGCAGGGGGAGGAGAGACCCAGTACTTC.

The sample holds a few counts of this clone. The chain links TRBV7-2 to TRBJ1-4, with D perhaps matching TRBD1 (6 bases). The ends were cut back, 3 bases at V and 5 bases at J, with 10 bases in the middle. CDR3 size: 14 residues. The germline CDR1 and CDR2 sequences are SGHTA and FQGNSA. The CDR3 is CASSFGGPNEKLFF. CDR3 bases: TGTGCCAGCAGCTTTGGGGGCCCCAATGAAAAACTGTTTTTT.

The chain combines TRBV10-3 with TRBJ1-1; D gene unclear. Per the germline V gene, CDR1 is ENHRY and CDR2 is SYGVKD. This CDR3 has 11 amino acids. The ends were cut back, 2 bases at V and 7 bases at J, with 5 bases in the middle. The CDR3 protein is CAISEAGEAFF. Written as DNA, the CDR3 is TGTGCCATCAGTGAGGCGGGTGAAGCTTTCTTT.

A single count supports this clone. The genes are TRBV2 and TRBJ1-5; the D is unclear. The CDR3 is 14 amino acids. CDR1 is SNHLY, CDR2 FYNNEI, per germline. Trimming pared 5 bases from V and 0 bases from J, leaving 8 bases between. CDR3 amino acids: CASSYKNSNQPQHF. The CDR3 DNA reads as TGTGCCAGCAGTTACAAGAATAGCAATCAGCCCCAGCATTTT.

The V gene is TRBV6-5, the J gene TRBJ2-3, with TRBD2 matching over 7 bases. CDR3 size: 16 residues. From germline, CDR1 is MNHEY and CDR2 SVGAGI. The trim removed 4 bases at V and 0 bases at J, leaving 7 bases unmatched. DNA of the CDR3: TGTGCCAGCAGTTCGGGGGGAGCACAGAGCACAGATACGCAGTATTTT. Its translation: CASSSGGAQSTDTQYF.

This chain's CDR3 is CSGIRDRGSEQYF. The CDR3 bases are TGCAGCGGTATCCGGGACAGGGGGTCCGAGCAGTACTTC. The chain employs TRBV29-1 and TRBJ2-7; 11 bases map to TRBD1. The CDR3 has 13 residues. The germline V gene has CDR1 SQVTM and CDR2 ANQGSEA. Trimming removed 7 bases from V and 6 bases from J; junction bases left unmatched: 8.

This clone was observed a handful of times. Other DNA sequences in this specimen translate into the identical CDR3. V and J are TRBV27 and TRBJ1-5, with 8 bases lining up with TRBD1. The J segment lost 4 bases and the V segment lost 0 bases, leaving 2 bases of the junction unmatched. Germline V gene sequence: CDR1 MNHEY, CDR2 SMNVEV (reference sequence). The CDR3 is 15 residues long. The CDR3 DNA follows: TGTGCCAGCAGTTTATCGGGGACAGGTAATCAGCCCCAGCATTTT. Protein product: CASSLSGTGNQPQHF.

The chain is built from TRBV7-6 and TRBJ1-1; D is ambiguous. The CDR3 totals 11 residues. Germline loops: CDR1 SGHVS, CDR2 FNYEAQ. Between the trimmed V and J ends, which lost 5 bases and 4 bases, there was a span of 5 bases. Here the CDR3 DNA reads TGTGCCAGCAGCCCCCTCACTGAAGCTTTCTTT. Its protein product is CASSPLTEAFF.

The chain joins TRBV19 to TRBJ2-7; 11 bases fit TRBD1. The CDR3 extends over 13 amino acids. Germline assignment: CDR1 LNHDA and CDR2 SQIVND (reference sequence). J lost 10 bases, V lost 6 bases, and 8 bases had no gene match. Here the CDR3 DNA reads TGTGCCAGTAGCAACTCGGGACAGGGGGAACAGTACTTC. Its protein is CASSNSGQGEQYF.

V and J are TRBV7-2 and TRBJ1-4; 7 bases fit TRBD1. V gave up 5 bases and J gave up 3 bases; unmatched junction bases: 6. CDR1 SGHTA and CDR2 FQGNSA come from the germline V gene. This CDR3 spans 15 amino acids. CDR3 nucleotides: TGTGCCAGCAGCCGGAATCAGGGGGCTAATGAAAAACTGTTTTTT. This gives the protein CASSRNQGANEKLFF.

This clone was recorded only once. The genes are TRBV24-1 and TRBJ1-5; 9 positions match TRBD1. Germline CDR1 reads KGHDR; CDR2 reads SFDVKD. V lost 2 bases to trimming and J lost 7 bases; unmatched junction nucleotides: 5. CDR3 size: 15 residues. CDR3 protein: CATSDWTGAQQPQHF. The CDR3 DNA sequence: TGTGCCACCAGTGATTGGACAGGGGCTCAACAGCCCCAGCATTTT.

V and J are TRBV7-6 and TRBJ2-5; 8 bases are shared with TRBD1. The V and J ends lost 3 bases and 5 bases, in that order; junction bases with no gene match: 8. Germline V gene data show CDR1 as SGHVS and CDR2 as FNYEAQ. The CDR3 sequence is 15 residues long. This CDR3 reads CASSFGQGIGETQYF. DNA of the CDR3: TGTGCCAGCAGCTTCGGACAGGGAATCGGGGAGACCCAGTACTTC.

Written as DNA, the CDR3 is TGTGCCAGCAGCTGGACAGAAATGAACACCGGGGAGCTGTTTTTT. Its translation: CASSWTEMNTGELFF. The gene calls are TRBV7-2 and TRBJ2-2, with a possible D match to TRBD1 (6 bases). Germline CDR1 is SGHTA and CDR2 is FQGNSA. V dropped 4 bases and J dropped 1 base, with 10 bases sitting between them. The CDR3 totals 15 residues.

The chain employs TRBV15 and TRBJ1-5; maybe TRBD1 (5 bases). Looked up from germline, CDR1 is LNHNV and CDR2 is YYDKDF (reference sequence). CDR3 length equals 16 residues. V was clipped by 1 base and J by 0 bases, with 10 bases between them. Written as DNA, the CDR3 is TGTGCCACCAGCAGAGGTGGGGGGAGTAGCAATCAGCCCCAGCATTTT. Amino acid sequence: CATSRGGGSSNQPQHF.

The J gene is TRBJ2-3, the V gene TRBV5-5; 7 bases line up with TRBD1. V lost 0 bases to trimming and J lost 3 bases; unmatched junction nucleotides: 1. Germline V gene sequence: CDR1 SGHKS, CDR2 YYEKEE (reference sequence). The CDR3 extends over 14 amino acids. The CDR3 DNA is TGTGCCAGCAGCTTGGACAGGGGAACAGATACGCAGTATTTT. This codes for CASSLDRGTDTQYF.

This clone occurred a few times. J is TRBJ2-7 and V is TRBV5-5; D is perhaps TRBD2 (6 bases). Trimming cost V 2 bases and J 4 bases, with 10 bases left between them. From germline, CDR1 is SGHKS and CDR2 YYEKEE (reference sequence). This CDR3 has 13 amino acids. CDR3 residues: CASSFREMYEQYF. The CDR3 region has the DNA TGTGCCAGCAGCTTCCGGGAGATGTACGAGCAGTACTTC. The full variable domain, rest sourced from reference TRBV5-5 and TRBJ2-7, is DAGVTQSPTHLIKTRGQQVTLRCSPISGHKSVSWYQQVLGQGPQFIFQYYEKEERGRGNFPDRFSARQFPNYSSELNVNALLLGDSALYLCASSFREMYEQYFGPGTRLTVT.

This clone was detected a few times. This chain links TRBV28 with TRBJ1-6; maybe TRBD1 (5 bases). The germline CDR1 and CDR2 sequences are MDHEN and SYDVKM. The CDR3 sequence is 14 residues long. V dropped 3 bases and J dropped 7 bases, with 10 bases sitting between them. In DNA, the CDR3 is TGTGCCAGCAGTTTCGGAAGGGGAAATTCACCCCTCCACTTT. This encodes CASSFGRGNSPLHF.

V gene TRBV2 combines with J gene TRBJ2-2; 10 bases agree with TRBD2. The germline V gene has CDR1 SNHLY and CDR2 FYNNEI. With V trimmed by 6 bases and J by 6 bases, 7 bases remained unmatched. The CDR3 extends over 15 amino acids. CDR3 DNA sequence: TGTGCCAGCAGCGGACTAGCGGAGGCGGCCGGGGAGCTGTTTTTT. Protein: CASSGLAEAAGELFF.

On this clone: The sample contains more than one DNA sequence encoding this CDR3. This chain links TRBV7-2 with TRBJ1-1; D remains unclear. The V gene's germline CDR1 is SGHTA and CDR2 FQGNSA. This CDR3 is built from 13 residues. V lost 5 bases and J lost 4, with 11 bases in between. The CDR3 spells CASSLRQLTEAFF. CDR3 bases: TGTGCCAGCAGCCTCCGACAACTCACTGAAGCTTTCTTT. The entire variable domain, with the rest obtained from reference TRBV7-2 and TRBJ1-1, is as follows: GAGVSQSPSNKVTEKGKDVELRCDPISGHTALYWYRQSLGQGLEFLIYFQGNSAPDKSGLPSDRFSAERTGGSVSTLTIQRTQQEDSAVYLCASSLRQLTEAFFGQGTRLTVV.

The rearrangement links TRBV5-5 to TRBJ2-7, with D possibly being TRBD1 (5 bases). This CDR3 comprises 15 residues. V shed 1 base and J shed 2 bases, with 13 bases lying between them. Germline CDR1 reads SGHKS; CDR2 reads YYEKEE (reference sequence). The CDR3 region has the DNA TGTGCCAGCAGCTTGAGGGGCCCACGGGCCTACGAGCAGTACTTC. This gives the protein CASSLRGPRAYEQYF.